This TCR beta chain was sequenced for a study of molecular identifiers for immune sequencing clone quantification. The overall study: With replicates, the RNA of roughly 21,000 or 96,000 naive CD8 cells was split five ways and four were sequenced.

The use of previously described methods and listed TCR primers produced the bulk TCR libraries. TCRdb independently ran MiXCR on the PCR reads; one entry per CDR3 protein. Here the sample spans around 460,000 distinct CDR3 sequences, about 26% being singletons. This clonotype was recorded at least ten times. The naive CD8 libraries originated from between roughly 19,000 and 1,000,000 sorted cells and drew on 10%, 30% or 50% RNA. Naive CD8 T cells, phenotype CD8+CD4-CCR7+CD45RA+, were sorted. The source is a human donor in good health. Some libraries in this study had Jurkat cell RNA spiked in. Sequenced sample: naive CD8+ T cells from blood, with Jurkat cell RNA spiked in. The subset is: FACS-sorted CD8+CD4-CCR7+CD45RA+ naive T cells.

The CDR3 loop reads CASGASGGSDTQYF. CDR3 DNA: TGCGCCAGCGGTGCTAGCGGGGGGTCAGATACGCAGTATTTT. This chain joins TRBV10-2 and TRBJ2-3, with 11 bases matching TRBD2. Trimming cost V 8 bases and J 4 bases; bases outside gene matches: 5. This CDR3 is built from 14 residues. The germline CDR1 and CDR2 sequences are WSHSY and SAAADI.